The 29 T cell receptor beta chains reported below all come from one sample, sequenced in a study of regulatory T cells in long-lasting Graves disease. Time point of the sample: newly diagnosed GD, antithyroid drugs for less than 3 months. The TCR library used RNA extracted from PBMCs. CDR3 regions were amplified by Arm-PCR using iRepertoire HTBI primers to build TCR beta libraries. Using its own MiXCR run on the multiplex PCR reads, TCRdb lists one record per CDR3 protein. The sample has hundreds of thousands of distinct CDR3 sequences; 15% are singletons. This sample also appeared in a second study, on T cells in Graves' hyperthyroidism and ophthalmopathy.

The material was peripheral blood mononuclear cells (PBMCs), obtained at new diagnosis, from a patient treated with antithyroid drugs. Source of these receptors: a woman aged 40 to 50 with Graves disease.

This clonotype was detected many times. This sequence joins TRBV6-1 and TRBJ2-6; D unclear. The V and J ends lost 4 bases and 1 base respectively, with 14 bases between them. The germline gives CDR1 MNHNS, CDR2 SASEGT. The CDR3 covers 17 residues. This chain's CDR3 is CASSARKALSGANVLTF. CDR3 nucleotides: TGTGCCAGCAGTGCAAGGAAAGCCCTTTCTGGGGCCAACGTCCTGACTTTC.

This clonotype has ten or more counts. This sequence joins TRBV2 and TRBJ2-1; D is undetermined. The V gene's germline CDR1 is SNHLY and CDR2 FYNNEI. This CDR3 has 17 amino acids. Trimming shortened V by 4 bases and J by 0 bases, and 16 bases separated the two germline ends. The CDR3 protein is CASSGSPITSSYNEQFF. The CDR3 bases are TGTGCCAGCAGTGGGTCTCCTATCACGAGCTCCTACAATGAGCAGTTCTTC.

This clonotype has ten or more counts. The CDR3 protein is CASGPGTGAETQYF. The CDR3 DNA reads as TGTGCTAGTGGTCCCGGGACAGGGGCCGAGACCCAGTACTTC. The chain is built from TRBV12-5 and TRBJ2-5; 10 bases fit TRBD1. V dropped 5 bases and J dropped 5; count of bases not matched to a gene: 5. The CDR3 has 14 residues. Germline V gene data show CDR1 as LGHNT and CDR2 as FRNRAP.

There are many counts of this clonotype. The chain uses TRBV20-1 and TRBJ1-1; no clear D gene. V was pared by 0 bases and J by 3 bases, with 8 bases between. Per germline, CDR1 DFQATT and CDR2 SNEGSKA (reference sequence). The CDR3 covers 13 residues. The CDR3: CSARDHGDTEAFF. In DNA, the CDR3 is TGCAGTGCTAGAGACCACGGGGACACTGAAGCTTTCTTT.

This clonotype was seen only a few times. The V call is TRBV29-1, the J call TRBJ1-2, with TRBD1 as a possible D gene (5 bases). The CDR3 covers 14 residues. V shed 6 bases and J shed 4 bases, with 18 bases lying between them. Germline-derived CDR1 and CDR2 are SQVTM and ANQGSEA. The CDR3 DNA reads TGCAGCGTCTTCTCCTCTTTCGGGGGCTATGGCTACACCTTC. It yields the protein CSVFSSFGGYGYTF.

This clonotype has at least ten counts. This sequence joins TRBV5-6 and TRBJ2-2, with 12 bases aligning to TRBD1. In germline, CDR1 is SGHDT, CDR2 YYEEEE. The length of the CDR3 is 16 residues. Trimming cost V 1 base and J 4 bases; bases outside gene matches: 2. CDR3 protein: CASSLRDRGRTGELFF. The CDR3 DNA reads TGTGCCAGCAGCTTGCGGGACAGGGGGCGCACCGGGGAGCTGTTTTTT. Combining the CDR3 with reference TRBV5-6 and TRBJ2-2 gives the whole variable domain DAGVTQSPTHLIKTRGQQVTLRCSPKSGHDTVSWYQQALGQGPQFIFQYYEEEERQRGNFPDRFSGHQFPNYSSELNVNALLLGDSALYLCASSLRDRGRTGELFFGEGSRLTVL.

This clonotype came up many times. CDR3 protein: CAISEGLAGIVETQYF. The DNA of the CDR3 is TGTGCCATCAGTGAGGGACTAGCGGGAATCGTGGAGACCCAGTACTTC. This rearrangement joins TRBV10-3 to TRBJ2-1; 12 positions match TRBD2. Near its end, the DNA agrees better with TRBJ2-5, so the J call may be wrong. This CDR3 is 16 amino acids long. The V gene's germline CDR1 is ENHRY and CDR2 SYGVKD.

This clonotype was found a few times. Written as DNA, the CDR3 is TGTGCCAGCCGACAGGTGAACACTGAAGCTTTCTTT. The encoded protein is CASRQVNTEAFF. This chain uses TRBV19 with TRBJ1-1; the D gene is possibly TRBD1 (6 bases). The V and J ends lost 9 bases and 0 bases respectively, with 8 bases between them. Germline-derived CDR1 and CDR2 are LNHDA and SQIVND (reference sequence). The CDR3 contains 12 residues.

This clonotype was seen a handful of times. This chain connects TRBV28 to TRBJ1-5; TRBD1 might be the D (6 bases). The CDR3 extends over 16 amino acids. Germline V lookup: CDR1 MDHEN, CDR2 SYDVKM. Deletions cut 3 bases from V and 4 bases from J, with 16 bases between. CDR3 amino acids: CASSFVGGATNQPQHF. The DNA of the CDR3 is TGTGCCAGCAGTTTCGTTGGGGGGGCCACGAATCAGCCCCAGCATTTT.

The chain's CDR3 is CASSPRQILSGNTIYF. CDR3 DNA sequence: TGCGCCAGCAGCCCCCGACAGATACTCTCTGGAAACACCATATATTTT. This chain uses TRBV4-1 with TRBJ1-3; possible D gene TRBD1, 5 bases. The CDR3 sequence is 16 residues long. V lost 4 bases and J lost 0, with 13 bases in between. Germline values: CDR1 MGHRA, CDR2 YSYEKL.

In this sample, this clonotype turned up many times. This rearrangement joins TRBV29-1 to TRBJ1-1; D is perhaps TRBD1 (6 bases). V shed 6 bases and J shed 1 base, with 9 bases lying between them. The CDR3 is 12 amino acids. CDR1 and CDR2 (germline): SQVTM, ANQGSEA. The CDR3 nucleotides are TGCAGCGTGGGGACACCGAACACTGAAGCTTTCTTT. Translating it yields CSVGTPNTEAFF.

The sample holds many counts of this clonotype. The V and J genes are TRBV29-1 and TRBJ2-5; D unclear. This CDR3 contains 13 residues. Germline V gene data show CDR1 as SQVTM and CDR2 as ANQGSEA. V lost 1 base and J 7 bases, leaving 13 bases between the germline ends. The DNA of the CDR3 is TGCAGCGTTGAAGGGAACGGAATGGGGACCCAGTACTTC. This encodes CSVEGNGMGTQYF.

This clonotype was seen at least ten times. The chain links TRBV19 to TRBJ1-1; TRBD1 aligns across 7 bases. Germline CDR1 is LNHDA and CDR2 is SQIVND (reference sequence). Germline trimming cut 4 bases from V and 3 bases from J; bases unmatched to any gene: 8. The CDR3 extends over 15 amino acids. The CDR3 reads CASSTRQGGDTEAFF. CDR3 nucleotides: TGTGCCAGTAGTACCAGACAGGGTGGTGACACTGAAGCTTTCTTT.

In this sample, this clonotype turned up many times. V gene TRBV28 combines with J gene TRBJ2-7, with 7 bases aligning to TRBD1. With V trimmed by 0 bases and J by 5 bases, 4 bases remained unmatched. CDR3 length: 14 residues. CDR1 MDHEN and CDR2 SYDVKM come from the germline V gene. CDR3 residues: CASSLWQGVDEQYF. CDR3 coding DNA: TGTGCCAGCAGTTTATGGCAGGGGGTTGACGAGCAGTACTTC.

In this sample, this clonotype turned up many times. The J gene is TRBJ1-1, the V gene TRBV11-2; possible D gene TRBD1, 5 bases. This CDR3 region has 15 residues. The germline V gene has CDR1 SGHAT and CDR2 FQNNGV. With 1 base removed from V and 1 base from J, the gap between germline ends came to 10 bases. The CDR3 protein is CASSLVGAGNTEAFF. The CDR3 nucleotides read TGTGCCAGCAGCTTAGTCGGGGCAGGGAACACTGAAGCTTTCTTT.

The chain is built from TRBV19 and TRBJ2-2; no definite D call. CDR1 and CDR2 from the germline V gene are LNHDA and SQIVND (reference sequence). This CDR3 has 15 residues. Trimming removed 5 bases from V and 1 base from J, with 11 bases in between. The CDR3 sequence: CASSAYGMNTGELFF. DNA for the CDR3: TGTGCCAGTAGTGCGTATGGTATGAACACCGGGGAGCTGTTTTTT.

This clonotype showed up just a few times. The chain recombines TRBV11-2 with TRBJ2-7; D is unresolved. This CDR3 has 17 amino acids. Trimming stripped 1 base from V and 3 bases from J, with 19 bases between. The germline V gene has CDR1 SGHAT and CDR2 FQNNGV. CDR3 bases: TGTGCCAGCAGCTTAGGCCTTTTAGACACGATTCTCTACGAGCAGTACTTC. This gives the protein CASSLGLLDTILYEQYF. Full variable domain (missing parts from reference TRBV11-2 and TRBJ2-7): EAGVAQSPRYKIIEKRQSVAFWCNPISGHATLYWYQQILGQGPKLLIQFQNNGVVDDSQLPKDRFSAERLKGVDSTLKIQPAKLEDSAVYLCASSLGLLDTILYEQYFGPGTRLTVT.

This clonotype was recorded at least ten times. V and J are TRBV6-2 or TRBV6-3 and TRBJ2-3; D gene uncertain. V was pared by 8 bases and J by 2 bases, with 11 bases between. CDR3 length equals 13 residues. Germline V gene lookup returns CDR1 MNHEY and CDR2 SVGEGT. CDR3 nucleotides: TGTGCCAGCCCCGGGTCCTCCACAGATACGCAGTATTTT. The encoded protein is CASPGSSTDTQYF.

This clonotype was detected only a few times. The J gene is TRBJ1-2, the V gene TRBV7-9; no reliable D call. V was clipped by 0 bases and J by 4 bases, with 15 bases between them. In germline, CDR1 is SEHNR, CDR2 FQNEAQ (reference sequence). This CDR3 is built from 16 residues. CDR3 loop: CASSLAPEAAAYGYTF. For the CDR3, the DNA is TGTGCCAGCAGCTTAGCGCCAGAGGCAGCGGCCTATGGCTACACCTTC.

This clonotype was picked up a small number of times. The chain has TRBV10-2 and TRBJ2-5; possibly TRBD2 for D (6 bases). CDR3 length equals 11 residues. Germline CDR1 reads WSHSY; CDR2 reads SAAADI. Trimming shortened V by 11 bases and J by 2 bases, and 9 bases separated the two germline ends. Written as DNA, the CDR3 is TGCGCCTCCGGGACTCAAGAGACCCAGTACTTC. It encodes CASGTQETQYF.

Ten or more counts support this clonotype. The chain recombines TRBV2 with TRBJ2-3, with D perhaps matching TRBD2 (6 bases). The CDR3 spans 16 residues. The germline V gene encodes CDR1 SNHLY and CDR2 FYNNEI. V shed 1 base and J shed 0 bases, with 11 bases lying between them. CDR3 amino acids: CASSEGLATSTDTQYF. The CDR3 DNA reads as TGTGCCAGCAGTGAAGGTCTAGCGACTAGCACAGATACGCAGTATTTT.

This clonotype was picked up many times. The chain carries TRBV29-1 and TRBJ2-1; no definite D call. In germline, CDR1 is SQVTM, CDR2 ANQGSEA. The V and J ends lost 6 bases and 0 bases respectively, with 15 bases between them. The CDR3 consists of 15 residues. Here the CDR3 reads CSVSNTELSYNEQFF. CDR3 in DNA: TGCAGCGTCTCTAACACGGAGCTCTCCTACAATGAGCAGTTCTTC.

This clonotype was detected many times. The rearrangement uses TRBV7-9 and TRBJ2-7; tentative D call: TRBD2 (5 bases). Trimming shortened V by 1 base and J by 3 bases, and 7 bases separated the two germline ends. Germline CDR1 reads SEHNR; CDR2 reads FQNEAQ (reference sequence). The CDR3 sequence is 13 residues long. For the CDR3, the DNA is TGTGCCAGCAGCTTAGAGGGAGTCTACGAGCAGTACTTC. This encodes CASSLEGVYEQYF.

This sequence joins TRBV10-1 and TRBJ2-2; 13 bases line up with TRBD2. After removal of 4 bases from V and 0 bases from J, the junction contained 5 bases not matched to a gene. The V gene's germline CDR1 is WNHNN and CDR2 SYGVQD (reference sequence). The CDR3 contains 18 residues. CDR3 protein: CASSGGLAGPTNTGELFF. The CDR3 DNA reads TGCGCCAGCAGTGGGGGACTAGCGGGACCTACGAACACCGGGGAGCTGTTTTTT.

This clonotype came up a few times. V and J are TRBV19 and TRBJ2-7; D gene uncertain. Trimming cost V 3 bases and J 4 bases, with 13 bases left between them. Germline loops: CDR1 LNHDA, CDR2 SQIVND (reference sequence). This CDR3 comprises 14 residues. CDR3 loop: CASSITLDPYEQYF. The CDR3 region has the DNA TGTGCCAGTAGTATCACATTAGATCCGTACGAGCAGTACTTC.

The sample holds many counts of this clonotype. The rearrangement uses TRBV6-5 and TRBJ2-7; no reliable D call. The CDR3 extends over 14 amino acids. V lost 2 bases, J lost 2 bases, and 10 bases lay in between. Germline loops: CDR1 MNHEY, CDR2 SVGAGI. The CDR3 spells CASSYDRQAYEQYF. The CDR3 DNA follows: TGTGCCAGCAGTTACGATAGACAAGCCTACGAGCAGTACTTC.

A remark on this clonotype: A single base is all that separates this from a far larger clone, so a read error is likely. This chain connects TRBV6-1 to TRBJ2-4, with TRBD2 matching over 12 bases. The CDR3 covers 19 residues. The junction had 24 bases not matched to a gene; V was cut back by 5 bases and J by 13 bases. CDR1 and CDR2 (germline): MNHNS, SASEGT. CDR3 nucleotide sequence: TGTGCCAGCAGTCAACCCCCAGACGGACTAGCGGGATACTACAATGAGCAGTACTTC. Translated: CASSQPPDGLAGYYNEQYF.

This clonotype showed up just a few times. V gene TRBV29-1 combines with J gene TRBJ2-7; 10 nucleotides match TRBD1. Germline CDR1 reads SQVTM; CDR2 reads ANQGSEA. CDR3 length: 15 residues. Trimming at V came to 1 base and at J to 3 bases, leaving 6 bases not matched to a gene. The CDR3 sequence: CSVEAPGTGDYEQYF. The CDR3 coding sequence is TGCAGCGTTGAAGCCCCCGGGACAGGGGACTACGAGCAGTACTTC.

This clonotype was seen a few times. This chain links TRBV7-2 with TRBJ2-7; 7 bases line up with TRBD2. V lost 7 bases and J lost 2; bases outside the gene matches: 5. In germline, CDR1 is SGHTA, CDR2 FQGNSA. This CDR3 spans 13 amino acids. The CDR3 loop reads CASTVSGAYEQYF. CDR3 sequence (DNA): TGTGCCAGCACCGTCAGCGGGGCCTACGAGCAGTACTTC.